This T cell receptor beta chain emerged from a study of monozygotic twins with inflammatory bowel disease. A word on this clonotype: The antigen is undetermined.

General observations from the study: Support for a single strong signal or clonotype associated with IBD was absent.

Across eight separate reactions for each sample, cDNA was made. TCRdb re-called the 5' RACE reads; one entry per CDR3 protein, DNA not given. The sample's table shows a few hundred thousand distinct CDR3 sequences. The CDR3 extends over 17 amino acids. CDR1 and CDR2 (germline): SGHRS, YFSETQ. This rearrangement joins TRBV5-1 to TRBJ1-6. The sample taken for sequencing was blood. This sequence originates from a human donor with ulcerative colitis or Crohn's disease, or a healthy co-twin of an affected twin (not recorded which). The CDR3 loop reads CASSVSQPRYSDSPLHF. The full variable domain, its missing parts supplied by reference TRBV5-1 and TRBJ1-6, is KAGVTQTPRYLIKTRGQQVTLSCSPISGHRSVSWYQQTPGQGLQFLFEYFSETQRNKGNFPGRFSGRQFSNSRSEMNVSTLELGDSALYLCASSVSQPRYSDSPLHFGNGTRLTVT.